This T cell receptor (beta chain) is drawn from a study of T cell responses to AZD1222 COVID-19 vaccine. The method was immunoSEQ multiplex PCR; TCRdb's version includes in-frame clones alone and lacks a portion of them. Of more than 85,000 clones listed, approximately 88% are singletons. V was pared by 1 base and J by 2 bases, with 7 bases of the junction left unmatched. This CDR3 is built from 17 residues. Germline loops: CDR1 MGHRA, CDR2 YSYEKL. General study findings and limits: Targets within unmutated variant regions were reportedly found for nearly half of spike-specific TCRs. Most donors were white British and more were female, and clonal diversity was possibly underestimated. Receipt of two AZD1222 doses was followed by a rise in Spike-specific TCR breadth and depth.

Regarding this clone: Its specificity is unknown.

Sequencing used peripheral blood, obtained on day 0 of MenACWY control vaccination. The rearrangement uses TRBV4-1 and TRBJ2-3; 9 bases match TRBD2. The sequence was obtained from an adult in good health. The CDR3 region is CASSQAPGGGATDTQYF. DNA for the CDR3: TGCGCCAGCAGCCAAGCTCCCGGCGGGGGGGCCACAGATACGCAGTATTTT.